Sequencing of this T cell receptor beta chain was carried out in a study of OX40 agonist ivuxolimab in advanced cancers. This clone showed up just a few times. In germline, CDR1 is SGHRS, CDR2 YFSETQ. The junction had 8 bases not matched to a gene; V was cut back by 5 bases and J by 0 bases. The CDR3 loop spans 15 amino acids. Assay: immunoSEQ multiplex PCR; the TCRdb copy retains only in-frame clones and omits some. The top ten clones hold over 20% of a sample with about 10,000 clones, around 78% of them seen once. This receptor was taken from an adult with an advanced solid tumor such as melanoma, head and neck, liver or kidney cancer. Sequences were derived from CD4+ or CD8+ T cells sorted from blood, sampled in a trial of the OX40 agonist ivuxolimab. The V gene is TRBV5-1, the J gene TRBJ2-7, with TRBD1 identical over 7 bases. CDR3 coding DNA: TGCGCCAGCAGGATCGGGACAGCGTCCTCCTACGAGCAGTACTTC. It codes for CASRIGTASSYEQYF.